These 27 T cell receptor beta chains were all obtained from the same sample, sequenced in a study of T cell clones after liver transplantation (dated by TCRdb to between 2018 and 2021). The library was produced with the immunoSEQ multiplex PCR assay. TCRdb obtained this table from immuneACCESS and retained in-frame rearrangements with V and J assigned. These tables miss some clones; where compared with another copy, unresolved V genes account for less than half of the shortfall, and the remainder is unexplained. A total of tens of thousands of clones appear in this sample, more than 90% of them only once. The ten largest clones capture 2.7% of the sample. Reading the label with the study, this specimen's time point is: pre-transplant. The sample here was CD4+ T cells from blood, taken before liver transplant. The origin of the receptors is a human donor who received a liver transplant.

This chain connects TRBV9 to TRBJ2-5; D gene unclear. The DNA end is more similar to TRBJ2-7, so the J call may be wrong. There are 14 residues in the CDR3. Germline CDR1 is SGDLS and CDR2 is YYNGEE. The CDR3 bases are TGTGCCAGCAGCGTAGGCAGTGACTCCTACGAGCAGTACTTC. Its translation: CASSVGSDSYEQYF.

The chain links TRBV7-8 to TRBJ2-7, with D perhaps matching TRBD2 (6 bases). The CDR3 extends over 13 amino acids. Trimming took 0 bases from V and 3 from J, leaving 6 bases between them. Germline lookup yields CDR1 SGHVS and CDR2 FQNEAQ. CDR3 sequence: CASSLAGGYEQYF. CDR3 nucleotides: TGTGCCAGCAGCTTAGCGGGAGGCTACGAGCAGTACTTC. The entire variable domain, with the rest obtained from reference TRBV7-8 and TRBJ2-7, is as follows: GAGVSQSPRYKVAKRGQDVALRCDPISGHVSLFWYQQALGQGPEFLTYFQNEAQLDKSGLPSDRFFAERPEGSVSTLKIQRTQQEDSAVYLCASSLAGGYEQYFGPGTRLTVT.

The chain joins TRBV9 to TRBJ2-7; 10 bases line up with TRBD2. CDR3 length equals 13 residues. The ends lost 4 bases at V and 7 bases at J; junction bases unmatched: 5. In germline, CDR1 is SGDLS, CDR2 YYNGEE. The CDR3 reads CASSLAGVGEQYF. The CDR3 bases are TGTGCCAGCAGCCTAGCGGGAGTGGGTGAGCAGTACTTC.

The chain has TRBV14 and TRBJ2-3; 7 bases align to TRBD2. V shed 5 bases, J shed 4 bases, and the junction held 9 bases outside the gene matches. The length of the CDR3 is 15 residues. Germline V gene lookup returns CDR1 SGHDN and CDR2 FVKESK. CDR3: CASSSSGANSDTQYF. The CDR3 DNA is TGTGCCAGCAGCTCCAGCGGGGCCAACTCAGATACGCAGTATTTT.

This chain joins TRBV5-4 and TRBJ1-1; D gene unclear. Germline CDR1 is SGHNT and CDR2 is YYREEE (reference sequence). This CDR3 is built from 16 residues. The V end was cut by 2 bases, the J end by 3 bases, with 17 bases between. The CDR3 is CASSFGRRDLDTEAFF. In DNA form, the CDR3 reads TGTGCCAGCAGCTTCGGTCGAAGGGATTTGGACACTGAAGCTTTCTTT.

This clone came up a few times. This chain joins TRBV5-1 and TRBJ2-7, with TRBD2 as a possible D gene (5 bases). V lost 5 bases, J lost 3 bases, and 6 bases lay in between. This CDR3 is 11 amino acids long. Germline CDR1 reads SGHRS; CDR2 reads YFSETQ. The CDR3 DNA reads as TGCGCCAGCAGTGGGAGCTACGAGCAGTACTTC. The encoded protein is CASSGSYEQYF.

This sequence joins TRBV5-5 and TRBJ1-1; no clear D. From germline, CDR1 is SGHKS and CDR2 YYEKEE (reference sequence). The CDR3 totals 11 residues. The V and J ends lost 0 bases and 8 bases respectively, with 5 bases between them. The CDR3 reads CASSLETEAFF. CDR3 in DNA: TGTGCCAGCAGCTTGGAAACAGAAGCTTTCTTT.

J is TRBJ1-2 and V is TRBV15; no clear D gene. Germline V gives CDR1 LNHNV, CDR2 YYDKDF (reference sequence). This CDR3 is 14 amino acids long. Trimming shortened V by 4 bases and J by 2 bases, and 11 bases separated the two germline ends. In DNA, the CDR3 is TGTGCCACCAGCATTGGCAGTAGGAACTATGGCTACACCTTC. Translating gives CATSIGSRNYGYTF.

This clone was seen only once. This chain joins TRBV19 and TRBJ2-2, with TRBD2 as a possible D gene (5 bases). The CDR3 totals 13 residues. V lost 5 bases and J 7 bases, leaving 11 bases between the germline ends. The germline V gene has CDR1 LNHDA and CDR2 SQIVND (reference sequence). The CDR3 sequence: CASSSLGGGELFF. CDR3 bases: TGTGCCAGTAGTTCCCTTGGAGGCGGGGAGCTGTTTTTT.

A few counts support this clone. The chain uses TRBV18 and TRBJ1-4, with D possibly TRBD1 on 5 matching bases. CDR3 length: 14 amino acids. Germline loops: CDR1 KGHSH, CDR2 LQKENI. V was shortened by 0 bases and J by 7 bases, with 9 bases between the two germline ends. CDR3 protein: CASSPPGDAEKLFF. The CDR3 region has the DNA TGTGCCAGCTCACCACCGGGGGATGCTGAAAAACTGTTTTTT.

The chain recombines TRBV7-2 with TRBJ2-2; the D gene is possibly TRBD2 (5 bases). V was pared by 2 bases and J by 0 bases, with 16 bases between. CDR1 and CDR2 from the germline V gene are SGHTA and FQGNSA. The CDR3 consists of 18 residues. The CDR3 loop reads CASSLRGGRASNTGELFF. The CDR3 DNA reads TGTGCCAGCAGCTTAAGAGGCGGGCGGGCCTCGAACACCGGGGAGCTGTTTTTT.

The chain links TRBV2 to TRBJ2-7; the match to TRBD1 covers 12 bases. Germline CDR1 SNHLY, CDR2 FYNNEI. Trimming took 6 bases from V and 0 from J; bases not matched to a gene: 3. The CDR3 is 15 amino acids. The CDR3 region is CASRSGQGASYEQYF. In DNA form, the CDR3 reads TGTGCCAGCAGATCGGGACAGGGGGCCTCCTACGAGCAGTACTTC.

The rearrangement links TRBV5-1 to TRBJ1-1, with 7 bases lining up with TRBD1. J was trimmed by 2 bases and V by 5 bases; bases with no gene match: 12. This CDR3 contains 16 residues. From germline, CDR1 is SGHRS and CDR2 YFSETQ. Here the CDR3 reads CASSHGQDRINTEAFF. CDR3 in DNA: TGCGCCAGCAGTCACGGACAGGACCGAATCAACACTGAAGCTTTCTTT.

This sequence joins TRBV6-5 and TRBJ2-1; D ambiguous. Between the trimmed V and J ends, which lost 0 bases and 10 bases, there was a span of 10 bases. The CDR3 extends over 13 amino acids. Germline CDR1 reads MNHEY; CDR2 reads SVGAGI. The CDR3 here is CASSYSSRVEQFF. CDR3 sequence (DNA): TGTGCCAGCAGTTACTCGAGTCGGGTGGAGCAGTTCTTC.

The gene calls are TRBV27 and TRBJ2-7; 7 nucleotides match TRBD1. Trimming removed 5 bases from V and 3 bases from J; junction bases left unmatched: 13. Per germline, CDR1 MNHEY and CDR2 SMNVEV (reference sequence). There are 16 residues in the CDR3. The chain's CDR3 is CASSIGTAFGIYEQYF. In DNA form, the CDR3 reads TGTGCCAGCAGTATTGGGACAGCCTTCGGGATCTACGAGCAGTACTTC.

The V call is TRBV5-5, the J call TRBJ1-5, with D maybe TRBD1 (6 bases). Germline CDR1 and CDR2: SGHKS and YYEKEE (reference sequence). The length of the CDR3 is 15 residues. Trimming cost V 1 base and J 6 bases, with 14 bases left between them. The CDR3 nucleotides read TGTGCCAGCAGCTTGAGCCCAGGGGAAAGTCAGCCCCAGCATTTT. Protein: CASSLSPGESQPQHF.

CDR3 nucleotides: TGCGCCAGCAGCTCGGACGGATCCTACAATGAGCAGTTCTTC. Amino acids: CASSSDGSYNEQFF. This sequence joins TRBV5-1 and TRBJ2-1; D gene ambiguous. CDR3 length equals 14 residues. Germline CDR1 is SGHRS and CDR2 is YFSETQ. The ends were cut back, 3 bases at V and 1 base at J, with 8 bases in the middle. Using reference TRBV5-1 and TRBJ2-1 for the parts outside the CDR3, the full variable domain is KAGVTQTPRYLIKTRGQQVTLSCSPISGHRSVSWYQQTPGQGLQFLFEYFSETQRNKGNFPGRFSGRQFSNSRSEMNVSTLELGDSALYLCASSSDGSYNEQFFGPGTRLTVL.

This clone appeared once. This sequence joins TRBV7-2 and TRBJ2-7; TRBD2 agrees at 8 bases. CDR1 is SGHTA and CDR2 is FQGNSA in the germline V gene. V trimming: 2 bases; J trimming: 1 base; junction bases outside the gene matches: 4. This CDR3 has 15 residues. The chain's CDR3 is CASSLMTSASYEQYF. As DNA, the CDR3 is TGTGCCAGCAGCTTAATGACTAGCGCATCCTACGAGCAGTACTTC.

This clone was seen only once. J is TRBJ2-3 and V is TRBV9; D perhaps matches TRBD2 (5 bases). The CDR3 runs 16 residues. Trimming removed 0 bases at V and 0 bases at J, with 11 bases between. CDR1 is SGDLS and CDR2 is YYNGEE in the germline V gene. CDR3 DNA sequence: TGTGCCAGCAGCGTAGCTTCTAGCTCAAGCACAGATACGCAGTATTTT. Protein product: CASSVASSSSTDTQYF.

The rearrangement uses TRBV11-3 and TRBJ1-1, with D unresolved. Germline assignment: CDR1 SGHNT and CDR2 YENEEA. CDR3 length: 13 residues. Trimming cost V 6 bases and J 4 bases, with 12 bases left between them. CDR3 sequence: CASREGLSTEAFF. The DNA for the CDR3 is TGTGCCAGCAGGGAAGGGCTTTCCACTGAAGCTTTCTTT. Variable domain in full (rest from reference TRBV11-3 and TRBJ1-1): EAGVVQSPRYKIIEKKQPVAFWCNPISGHNTLYWYLQNLGQGPELLIRYENEEAVDDSQLPKDRFSAERLKGVDSTLKIQPAELGDSAVYLCASREGLSTEAFFGQGTRLTVV.

Concerning this clone: One end of the junction does not line up with germline, which may come from a read error. The CDR3 reads CALRKLGQNTGELFF. The CDR3 nucleotides read TGTGCCCTCCGAAAGCTGGGGCAGAACACCGGAGAGCTGTTTTTT. J is TRBJ2-2 and V is TRBV30, with TRBD1 as a possible D gene (5 bases). Germline assignment: CDR1 GTSNPN and CDR2 SVGIG (reference sequence). The CDR3 is 15 amino acids. Combining the CDR3 with reference TRBV30 and TRBJ2-2 gives the whole variable domain SQTIHQWPATLVQPVGSPLSLECTVEGTSNPNLYWYRQAAGRGLQLLFYSVGIGQISSEVPQNLSASRPQDRQFILSSKKLLLSDSGFYLCALRKLGQNTGELFFGEGSRLTVL.

The chain is built from TRBV28 and TRBJ1-4, with D possibly being TRBD1 (5 bases). With 3 bases removed from V and 2 bases from J, the gap between germline ends came to 13 bases. CDR3 length: 16 residues. Germline V gene lookup returns CDR1 MDHEN and CDR2 SYDVKM. The CDR3 region has the DNA TGTGCCAGCAGTTTGGTAGGGGCCGGGACTAATGAAAAACTGTTTTTT. Its translation: CASSLVGAGTNEKLFF. Looking up the rest from reference TRBV28 and TRBJ1-4 gives the full variable domain: DVKVTQSSRYLVKRTGEKVFLECVQDMDHENMFWYRQDPGLGLRLIYFSYDVKMKEKGDIPEGYSVSREKKERFSLILESASTNQTSMYLCASSLVGAGTNEKLFFGSGTQLSVL.

CDR3 DNA: TGTGCCATCAGTGAAGGAGGGACCCAGTACTTC. Translation gives CAISEGGTQYF. V and J are TRBV10-3 and TRBJ2-5; tentative D call: TRBD2 (5 bases). V lost 3 bases and J 7 bases, leaving 6 bases between the germline ends. The CDR3 length is 11 residues. Germline CDR1 ENHRY, CDR2 SYGVKD.

The chain is built from TRBV5-1 and TRBJ2-3; no definite D call. The CDR3 runs to 14 residues. CDR1 and CDR2 from the germline V gene are SGHRS and YFSETQ. V gave up 0 bases and J gave up 1 base, with 6 bases separating them. The DNA of the CDR3 is TGCGCCAGCAGCTTGGAACTACGCACAGATACGCAGTATTTT. Its translation is CASSLELRTDTQYF.

CDR3 sequence reads: CASSERGLGTEAFF. In DNA, the CDR3 is TGTGCCAGCAGTGAAAGAGGGTTGGGGACTGAAGCTTTCTTT. The genes are TRBV6-1 and TRBJ1-1; D unclear. Looked up from germline, CDR1 is MNHNS and CDR2 is SASEGT. V was shortened by 2 bases and J by 5 bases, with 12 bases between the two germline ends. This CDR3 region has 14 residues.

The chain combines TRBV21-1 with TRBJ1-1; no DNA check was done on the table's D call, TRBD1. TRBV21-1 is labeled a pseudogene. The CDR3 runs to 14 residues. The CDR3 is CASISQGLNTEAFF. The CDR3 DNA sequence: TGTGCCAGCATCTCACAGGGGTTGAACACTGAAGCTTTCTTT.

The chain uses TRBV2 and TRBJ2-2, with 13 bases that match TRBD2. The length of the CDR3 is 17 residues. Trimming removed 6 bases from V and 4 bases from J; junction bases left unmatched: 8. Germline-derived CDR1 and CDR2 are SNHLY and FYNNEI. DNA for the CDR3: TGTGCCAGCAGGGGACTAGCGGGATCGGGGGGCACCGGGGAGCTGTTTTTT. Its translation is CASRGLAGSGGTGELFF.